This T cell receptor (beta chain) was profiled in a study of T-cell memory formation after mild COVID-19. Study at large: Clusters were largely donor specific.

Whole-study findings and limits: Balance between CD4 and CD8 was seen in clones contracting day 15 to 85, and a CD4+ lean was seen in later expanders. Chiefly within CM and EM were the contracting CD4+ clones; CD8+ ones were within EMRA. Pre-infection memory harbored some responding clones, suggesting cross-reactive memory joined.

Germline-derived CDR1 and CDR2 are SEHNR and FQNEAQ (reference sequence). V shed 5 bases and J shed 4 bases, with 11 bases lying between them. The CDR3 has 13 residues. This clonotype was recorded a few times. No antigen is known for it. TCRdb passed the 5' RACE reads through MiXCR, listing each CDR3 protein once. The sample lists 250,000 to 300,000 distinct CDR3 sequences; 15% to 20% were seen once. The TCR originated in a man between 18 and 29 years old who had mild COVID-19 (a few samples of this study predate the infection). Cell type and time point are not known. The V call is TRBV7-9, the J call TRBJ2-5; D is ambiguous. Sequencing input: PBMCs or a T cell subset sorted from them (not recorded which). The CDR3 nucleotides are TGTGCCAGCAGCATCCCGGTCAGAGAGACCCAGTACTTC. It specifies CASSIPVRETQYF.